One sample yielded the 20 T cell receptor beta chains listed below, sequenced in a study of memory B cells and T cells in multiple sclerosis. Separate sequencing covered autoproliferating (CFSE-dim) and non-proliferating (CFSE-high) T cells from stimulus-free culture. 5x10^7 CFSE-labeled PBMCs were cultured about seven days unstimulated, then replicate wells were pooled. These receptors' antigens are unknown. Method: immunoSEQ multiplex PCR; TCRdb's copy keeps in-frame clones and lacks some. The data show roughly 30,000 clones, roughly 82% seen once. The sequencing input was PBMCs from blood kept in culture. The source is a human donor with multiple sclerosis.

The genes are TRBV6-1 and TRBJ1-1, with D unclear. The CDR3 length is 14 residues. The ends were cut back, 4 bases at V and 4 bases at J, with 13 bases in the middle. Germline loops: CDR1 MNHNS, CDR2 SASEGT. For the CDR3, the DNA is TGTGCCAGCAGTGTAAAGAGGGAAACCACTGAAGCTTTCTTT. Translating gives CASSVKRETTEAFF.

This clone has just one count. This rearrangement joins TRBV19 to TRBJ1-2; no clear D. Germline V CDR1 and CDR2: LNHDA, SQIVND (reference sequence). This CDR3 comprises 14 residues. V lost 7 bases and J 4 bases, leaving 16 bases between the germline ends. CDR3 sequence (DNA): TGTGCCAGTATGGTCCTGTACGGGAGCTATGGCTACACCTTC. As protein: CASMVLYGSYGYTF.

The chain uses TRBV7-2 and TRBJ2-2; D not certain. The germline V and J ends were trimmed by 3 bases and 6 bases, with 5 bases remaining between them. The CDR3 loop spans 12 amino acids. From germline, CDR1 is SGHTA and CDR2 FQGNSA. CDR3 bases: TGTGCCAGCAGCTTTTTTTCCGGGGAGCTGTTTTTT. Its protein product is CASSFFSGELFF.

The chain couples TRBV6-1 to TRBJ1-2; possibly TRBD1 for D (6 bases). The CDR3 extends over 14 amino acids. CDR1 is MNHNS and CDR2 is SASEGT in the germline V gene. V shed 4 bases and J shed 8 bases, with 17 bases lying between them. CDR3 in DNA: TGTGCCAGCAGTGTCGTTAGGGGGACGATGGGCTACACCTTC. Its protein product is CASSVVRGTMGYTF.

The V and J genes are TRBV5-1 and TRBJ2-7; no reliable D call. Germline CDR1 reads SGHRS; CDR2 reads YFSETQ. The V gene lost 0 bases and the J gene lost 5 bases, with 9 bases spanning the gap. CDR3 length: 13 residues. CDR3 region: CASSLVLSDEQYF. The CDR3 region has the DNA TGCGCCAGCAGCTTGGTACTGTCCGACGAGCAGTACTTC.

The rearrangement uses TRBV2 and TRBJ2-2, with a tentative D call TRBD2 (5 bases). V was clipped by 7 bases and J by 5 bases, with 11 bases between them. CDR1 SNHLY and CDR2 FYNNEI come from the germline V gene. The CDR3 runs 13 residues. The CDR3 spells CASKISATGELFF. The CDR3, as DNA: TGTGCCAGCAAAATTAGCGCTACCGGGGAGCTGTTTTTT.

The chain carries TRBV9 and TRBJ2-7, with a possible D match to TRBD1 (6 bases). Trimming took 0 bases from V and 6 from J, leaving 13 bases between them. Looked up from germline, CDR1 is SGDLS and CDR2 is YYNGEE. The CDR3 contains 14 residues. In DNA form, the CDR3 reads TGTGCCAGCAGCGTAGATTACCTGGGGGCCGAGCAGTACTTC. Its translation is CASSVDYLGAEQYF.

Notes on this clone: Within the sample, other DNA sequences also encode this same CDR3. The chain joins TRBV29-1 to TRBJ1-2, with a weak D call TRBD1 (6 bases). V dropped 7 bases and J dropped 8 bases, with 14 bases sitting between them. Germline CDR1 reads SQVTM; CDR2 reads ANQGSEA. The CDR3 has 11 residues. CDR3 residues: CSALGAGGYTF. The CDR3 DNA sequence: TGCAGCGCGCTGGGGGCGGGGGGCTACACCTTC.

The chain recombines TRBV28 with TRBJ1-2; 8 bases agree with TRBD1. The trim removed 6 bases at V and 1 base at J, leaving 16 bases unmatched. This CDR3 comprises 18 residues. Germline CDR1 reads MDHEN; CDR2 reads SYDVKM. Here the CDR3 reads CASRATAGGVGFNYGYTF. DNA for the CDR3: TGTGCCAGCAGAGCAACCGCAGGGGGCGTGGGGTTTAACTATGGCTACACCTTC.

The chain employs TRBV7-8 and TRBJ2-3, with TRBD2 matching over 9 bases. The junction had 3 bases not matched to a gene; V was cut back by 1 base and J by 1 base. CDR3 size: 16 residues. Germline CDR1 and CDR2: SGHVS and FQNEAQ. CDR3 sequence: CASSLEASGGTDTQYF. The CDR3 nucleotides read TGTGCCAGCAGCTTAGAGGCTAGCGGGGGCACAGATACGCAGTATTTT. The full variable domain, its missing parts supplied by reference TRBV7-8 and TRBJ2-3, is GAGVSQSPRYKVAKRGQDVALRCDPISGHVSLFWYQQALGQGPEFLTYFQNEAQLDKSGLPSDRFFAERPEGSVSTLKIQRTQQEDSAVYLCASSLEASGGTDTQYFGPGTRLTVL.

The chain links TRBV28 to TRBJ1-1, with a weak D call TRBD1 (5 bases). Germline CDR1 is MDHEN and CDR2 is SYDVKM. CDR3 length equals 15 residues. Trimming pared 7 bases from V and 0 bases from J, leaving 15 bases between. CDR3 sequence (DNA): TGTGCCAGCAAAAAGGCAGGGAGTTTGAACACTGAAGCTTTCTTT. It translates to CASKKAGSLNTEAFF.

The chain couples TRBV27 to TRBJ1-4, with D possibly TRBD1 on 5 matching bases. The germline gives CDR1 MNHEY, CDR2 SMNVEV (reference sequence). The CDR3 loop spans 13 amino acids. V was cut by 2 bases and J by 7 bases, with 8 bases left in between. CDR3 loop: CASSLAGAEKLFF. DNA for the CDR3: TGTGCCAGCAGTTTAGCCGGGGCTGAAAAACTGTTTTTT.

This sequence joins TRBV6-4 and TRBJ2-1, with TRBD2 identical over 8 bases. J was trimmed by 2 bases and V by 5 bases; bases with no gene match: 5. The CDR3 covers 15 residues. Germline loops: CDR1 MRHNA, CDR2 SNTAGT. CDR3 DNA: TGTGCCAGCAGTCAAGCGGGGGCCACCTACAATGAGCAGTTCTTC. Amino acid sequence: CASSQAGATYNEQFF.

The chain combines TRBV6-4 with TRBJ1-5; D is unresolved. Trimming removed 6 bases at V and 6 bases at J, with 9 bases between. Germline CDR1 MRHNA, CDR2 SNTAGT. CDR3 length: 12 residues. CDR3 loop: CASRAQSQPQHF. CDR3 bases: TGTGCCAGCAGGGCGCAGTCTCAGCCCCAGCATTTT.

This clone was detected only a few times. This chain joins TRBV2 and TRBJ1-1; 8 bases are a match to TRBD1. This CDR3 contains 13 residues. The ends lost 6 bases at V and 3 bases at J; junction bases unmatched: 3. Germline CDR1 reads SNHLY; CDR2 reads FYNNEI. CDR3 sequence reads: CASRVDRDTEAFF. CDR3 in DNA: TGTGCCAGCAGGGTGGACAGGGACACTGAAGCTTTCTTT.

This clone was picked up one time. The chain links TRBV6-1 to TRBJ1-2; TRBD1 matches 7 bases. The CDR3 consists of 14 residues. CDR1 and CDR2 (germline): MNHNS, SASEGT. V lost 0 bases, J lost 9 bases, and 7 bases stayed unmatched. CDR3 in amino acids: CASSEAGGDFRYTF. In DNA form, the CDR3 reads TGTGCCAGCAGTGAAGCAGGGGGCGATTTTCGCTACACCTTC.

This sequence joins TRBV6-1 and TRBJ2-5; 12 nucleotides agree with TRBD2. Trimming took 2 bases from V and 4 from J; bases not matched to a gene: 2. The CDR3 is 15 residues long. The germline gives CDR1 MNHNS, CDR2 SASEGT. The CDR3 loop reads CASSELAGGPETQYF. The DNA for the CDR3 is TGTGCCAGCAGTGAACTAGCGGGAGGGCCAGAGACCCAGTACTTC.

This rearrangement joins TRBV21-1 to TRBJ2-1; no check of the table's D call, TRBD1, against the DNA was made. TRBV21-1 is flagged as a pseudogene. The CDR3 contains 15 residues. CDR3 loop: CASSKADRGDNEQFF. CDR3 bases: TGTGCCAGCAGCAAAGCGGACAGGGGGGATAATGAGCAGTTCTTC.

This chain links TRBV6-1 with TRBJ1-5, with 8 bases matching TRBD1. Unmatched junction bases numbered 6, after V lost 2 bases and J lost 0 bases. The CDR3 covers 17 residues. In germline, CDR1 is MNHNS, CDR2 SASEGT. CDR3 bases: TGTGCCAGCAGTGAACGGACAGGGTCTAATAGCAATCAGCCCCAGCATTTT. Translation: CASSERTGSNSNQPQHF.

This clone was counted a single time. V usage is TRBV11-2 and J usage is TRBJ2-3; TRBD2 matches 11 bases. The CDR3 runs to 15 residues. With 3 bases clipped from V and 4 bases from J, the junction kept 3 bases outside the gene matches. Per the germline V gene, CDR1 is SGHAT and CDR2 is FQNNGV. The CDR3 DNA is TGTGCCAGCAGCTTTGTACTAGCGGGGGCAGATACGCAGTATTTT. It specifies CASSFVLAGADTQYF.